Included here is one T cell receptor beta chain sequence, with context. The cDNA of both the TCRalpha and TCRbeta chains was subjected to two nested PCRs of 16 and 9 cycles. From its re-call of the 5' RACE reads, TCRdb lists each CDR3 protein once, without DNA. The sample has around 140,000 distinct CDR3 sequences. This CDR3 is 13 amino acids long. This specimen belongs to a study of monozygotic twins with inflammatory bowel disease. The origin of this receptor is a human donor with ulcerative colitis or Crohn's disease, or a healthy co-twin of an affected twin (not recorded which). Sequenced material: blood. V and J are TRBV12-3 or TRBV12-4 and TRBJ1-6; TCRdb picks TRBD1, but there is no DNA to check that call. This CDR3 is CASSLNRNSPLHF.